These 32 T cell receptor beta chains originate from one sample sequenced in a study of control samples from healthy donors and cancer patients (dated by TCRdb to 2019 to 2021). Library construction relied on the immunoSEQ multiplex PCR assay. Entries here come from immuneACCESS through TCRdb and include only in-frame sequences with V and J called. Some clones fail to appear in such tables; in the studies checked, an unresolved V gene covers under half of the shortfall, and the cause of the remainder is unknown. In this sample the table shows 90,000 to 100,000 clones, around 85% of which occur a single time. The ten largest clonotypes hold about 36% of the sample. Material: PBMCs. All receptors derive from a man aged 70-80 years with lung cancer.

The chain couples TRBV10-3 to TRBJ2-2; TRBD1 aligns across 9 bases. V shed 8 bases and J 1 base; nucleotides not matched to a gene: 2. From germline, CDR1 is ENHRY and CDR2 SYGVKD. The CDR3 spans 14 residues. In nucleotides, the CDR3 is TGTGCCATCGGGGGACAGGGGAACACCGGGGAGCTGTTTTTT. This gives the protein CAIGGQGNTGELFF.

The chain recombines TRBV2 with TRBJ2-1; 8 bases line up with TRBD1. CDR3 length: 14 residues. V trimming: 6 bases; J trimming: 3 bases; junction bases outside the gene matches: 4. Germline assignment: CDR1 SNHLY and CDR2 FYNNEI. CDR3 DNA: TGTGCCAGCAGCTTGACAGGGGTCTACAATGAGCAGTTCTTC. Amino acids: CASSLTGVYNEQFF.

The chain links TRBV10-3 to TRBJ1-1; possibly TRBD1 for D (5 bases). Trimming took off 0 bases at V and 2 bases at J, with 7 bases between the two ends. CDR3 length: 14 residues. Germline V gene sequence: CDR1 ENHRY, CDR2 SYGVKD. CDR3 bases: TGTGCCATCAGTGAGTCTCAGGGCAACACTGAAGCTTTCTTT. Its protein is CAISESQGNTEAFF.

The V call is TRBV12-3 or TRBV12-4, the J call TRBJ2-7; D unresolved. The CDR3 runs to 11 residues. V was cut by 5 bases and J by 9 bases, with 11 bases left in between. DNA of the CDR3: TGTGCCAGCAGTACCCGCGGAGTGCAGTACTTC. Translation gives CASSTRGVQYF.

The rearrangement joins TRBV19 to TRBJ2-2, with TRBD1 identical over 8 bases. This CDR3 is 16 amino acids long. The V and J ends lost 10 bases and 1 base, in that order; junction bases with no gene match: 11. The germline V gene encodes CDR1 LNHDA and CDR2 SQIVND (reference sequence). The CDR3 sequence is CATTSTGTGNTGELFF. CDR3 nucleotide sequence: TGTGCCACGACCTCTACCGGGACAGGGAACACCGGGGAGCTGTTTTTT.

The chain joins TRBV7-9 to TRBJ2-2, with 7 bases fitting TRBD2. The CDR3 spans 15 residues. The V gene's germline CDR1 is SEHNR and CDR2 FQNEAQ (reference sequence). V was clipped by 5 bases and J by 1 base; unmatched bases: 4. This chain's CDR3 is CASSPTGGNTGELFF. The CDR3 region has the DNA TGTGCCAGCAGCCCCACGGGGGGGAACACCGGGGAGCTGTTTTTT.

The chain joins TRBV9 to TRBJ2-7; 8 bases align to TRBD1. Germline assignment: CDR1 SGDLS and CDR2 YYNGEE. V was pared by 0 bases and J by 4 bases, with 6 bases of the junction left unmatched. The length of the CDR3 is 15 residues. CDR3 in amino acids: CASSVEAGGGYEQYF. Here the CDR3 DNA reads TGTGCCAGCAGCGTAGAGGCAGGGGGCGGGTACGAGCAGTACTTC.

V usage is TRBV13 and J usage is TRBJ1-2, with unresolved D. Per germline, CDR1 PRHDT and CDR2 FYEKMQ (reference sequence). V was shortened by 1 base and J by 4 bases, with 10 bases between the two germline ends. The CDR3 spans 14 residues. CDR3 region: CASSLAASGYGYTF. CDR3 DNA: TGTGCCAGCAGCTTAGCGGCCAGCGGCTATGGCTACACCTTC.

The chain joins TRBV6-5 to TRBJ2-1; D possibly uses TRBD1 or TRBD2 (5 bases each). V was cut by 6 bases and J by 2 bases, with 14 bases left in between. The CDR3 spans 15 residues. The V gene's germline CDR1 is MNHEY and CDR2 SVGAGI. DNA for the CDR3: TGTGCCAGCAGCCCCCTCAGGGACCCCTACAATGAGCAGTTCTTC. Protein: CASSPLRDPYNEQFF.

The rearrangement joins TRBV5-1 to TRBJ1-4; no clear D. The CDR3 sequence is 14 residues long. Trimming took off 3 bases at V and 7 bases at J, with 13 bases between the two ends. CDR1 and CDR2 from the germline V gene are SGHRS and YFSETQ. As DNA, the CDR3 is TGCGCCAGCAGCTCTACCCCAGCAAGTGAAAAACTGTTTTTT. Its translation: CASSSTPASEKLFF.

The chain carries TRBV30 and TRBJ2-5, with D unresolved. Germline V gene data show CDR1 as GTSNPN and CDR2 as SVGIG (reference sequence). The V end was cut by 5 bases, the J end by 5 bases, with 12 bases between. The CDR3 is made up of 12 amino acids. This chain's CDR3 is CAWDNSGETQYF. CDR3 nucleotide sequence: TGTGCCTGGGACAACTCCGGGGAGACCCAGTACTTC. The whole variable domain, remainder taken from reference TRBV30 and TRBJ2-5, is SQTIHQWPATLVQPVGSPLSLECTVEGTSNPNLYWYRQAAGRGLQLLFYSVGIGQISSEVPQNLSASRPQDRQFILSSKKLLLSDSGFYLCAWDNSGETQYFGPGTRLLVL.

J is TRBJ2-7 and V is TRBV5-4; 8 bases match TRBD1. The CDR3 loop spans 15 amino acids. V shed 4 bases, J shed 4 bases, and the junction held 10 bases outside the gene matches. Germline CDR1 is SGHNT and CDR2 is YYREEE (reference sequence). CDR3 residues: CASSNPQGAKYEQYF. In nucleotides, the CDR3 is TGTGCCAGCAGCAACCCGCAGGGGGCGAAATACGAGCAGTACTTC. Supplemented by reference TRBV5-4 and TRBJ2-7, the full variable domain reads ETGVTQSPTHLIKTRGQQVTLRCSSQSGHNTVSWYQQALGQGPQFIFQYYREEENGRGNFPPRFSGLQFPNYSSELNVNALELDDSALYLCASSNPQGAKYEQYFGPGTRLTVT.

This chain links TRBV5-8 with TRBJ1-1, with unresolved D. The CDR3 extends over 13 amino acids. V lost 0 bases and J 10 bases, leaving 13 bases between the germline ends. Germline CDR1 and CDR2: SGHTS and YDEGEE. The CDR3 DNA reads TGTGCCAGCAGCTTGGGCAGCCGATGGGGAGCTTTCTTT. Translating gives CASSLGSRWGAFF.

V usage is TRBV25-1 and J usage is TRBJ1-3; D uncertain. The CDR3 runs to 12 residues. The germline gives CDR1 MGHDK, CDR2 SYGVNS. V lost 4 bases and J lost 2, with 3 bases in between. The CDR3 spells CASSGTGNTIYF. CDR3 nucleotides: TGTGCCAGCAGTGGAACTGGAAACACCATATATTTT.

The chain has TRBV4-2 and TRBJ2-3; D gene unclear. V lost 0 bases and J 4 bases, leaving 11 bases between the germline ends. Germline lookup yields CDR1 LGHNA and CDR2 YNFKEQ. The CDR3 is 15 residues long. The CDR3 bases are TGTGCCAGCAGCCAAGAACGGGCCCGAGCAGATACGCAGTATTTT. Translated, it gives CASSQERARADTQYF.

CDR3 nucleotide sequence: TGTGCCAGCAGCTTGTGGGACACAGGCGACGGTGAAAAACTGTTTTTT. Residues: CASSLWDTGDGEKLFF. The V and J genes are TRBV5-4 and TRBJ1-4, with D possibly being TRBD1 (6 bases). Trimming shortened V by 1 base and J by 7 bases, and 17 bases separated the two germline ends. Germline CDR1 SGHNT, CDR2 YYREEE (reference sequence). The CDR3 totals 16 residues. Full variable domain (remainder filled in from reference TRBV5-4 and TRBJ1-4): ETGVTQSPTHLIKTRGQQVTLRCSSQSGHNTVSWYQQALGQGPQFIFQYYREEENGRGNFPPRFSGLQFPNYSSELNVNALELDDSALYLCASSLWDTGDGEKLFFGSGTQLSVL.

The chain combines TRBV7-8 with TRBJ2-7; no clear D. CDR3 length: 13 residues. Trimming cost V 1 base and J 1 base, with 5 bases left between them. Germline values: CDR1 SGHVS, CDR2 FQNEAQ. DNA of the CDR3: TGTGCCAGCAGCTTAGAAGTGTCCTACGAGCAGTACTTC. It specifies CASSLEVSYEQYF.

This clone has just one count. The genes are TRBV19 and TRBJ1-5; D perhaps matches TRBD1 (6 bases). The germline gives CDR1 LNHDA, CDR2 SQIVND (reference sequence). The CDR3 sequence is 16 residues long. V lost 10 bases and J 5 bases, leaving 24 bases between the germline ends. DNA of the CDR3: TGTGCCACCAAGTACGGGGGCAGCCGATTTGATCAGCCCCAGCATTTT. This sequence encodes CATKYGGSRFDQPQHF.

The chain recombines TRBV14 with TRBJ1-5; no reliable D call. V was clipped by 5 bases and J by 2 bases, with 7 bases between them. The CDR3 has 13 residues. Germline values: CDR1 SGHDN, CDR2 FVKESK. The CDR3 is CASSKSGNQPQHF. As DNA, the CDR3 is TGTGCCAGCAGCAAAAGTGGCAATCAGCCCCAGCATTTT.

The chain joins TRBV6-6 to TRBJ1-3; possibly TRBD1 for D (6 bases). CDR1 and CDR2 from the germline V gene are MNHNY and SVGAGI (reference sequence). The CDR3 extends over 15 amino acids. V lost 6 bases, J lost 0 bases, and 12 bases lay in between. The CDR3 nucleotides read TGTGCCAGCAGCTTAAAGGACAGCTCTGGAAACACCATATATTTT. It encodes CASSLKDSSGNTIYF.

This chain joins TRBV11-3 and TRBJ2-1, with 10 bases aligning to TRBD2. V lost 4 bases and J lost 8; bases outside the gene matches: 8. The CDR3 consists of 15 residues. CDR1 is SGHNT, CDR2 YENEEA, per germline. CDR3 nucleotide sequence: TGTGCCAGCAGCTCTCTAGCGGGGGCGGGCGATGAGCAGTTCTTC. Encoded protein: CASSSLAGAGDEQFF.

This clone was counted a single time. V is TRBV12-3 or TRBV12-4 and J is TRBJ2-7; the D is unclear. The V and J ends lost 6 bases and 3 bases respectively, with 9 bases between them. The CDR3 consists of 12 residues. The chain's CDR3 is CASSRQGYEQYF. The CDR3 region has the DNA TGTGCCAGCAGCCGTCAAGGCTACGAGCAGTACTTC.

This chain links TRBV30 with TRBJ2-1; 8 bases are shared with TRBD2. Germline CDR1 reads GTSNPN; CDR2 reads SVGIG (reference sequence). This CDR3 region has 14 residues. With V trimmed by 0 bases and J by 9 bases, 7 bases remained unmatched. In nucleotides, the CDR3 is TGTGCCTGGAGTGTAGGGGTAGCGGGGTCTGAGCAGTTCTTC. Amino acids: CAWSVGVAGSEQFF.

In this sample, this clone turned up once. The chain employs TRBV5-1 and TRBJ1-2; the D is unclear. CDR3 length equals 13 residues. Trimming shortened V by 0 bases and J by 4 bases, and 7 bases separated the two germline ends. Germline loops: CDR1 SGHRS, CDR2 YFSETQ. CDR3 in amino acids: CASSLAPVYGYTF. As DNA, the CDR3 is TGCGCCAGCAGCTTGGCGCCGGTCTATGGCTACACCTTC.

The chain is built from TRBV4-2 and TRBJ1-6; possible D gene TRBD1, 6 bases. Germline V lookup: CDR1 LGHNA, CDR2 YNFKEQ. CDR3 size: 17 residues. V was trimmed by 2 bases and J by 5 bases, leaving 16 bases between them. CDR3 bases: TGTGCCAGCAGCCAATATAATGAGGGGGTTAATAATTCACCCCTCCACTTT. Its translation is CASSQYNEGVNNSPLHF.

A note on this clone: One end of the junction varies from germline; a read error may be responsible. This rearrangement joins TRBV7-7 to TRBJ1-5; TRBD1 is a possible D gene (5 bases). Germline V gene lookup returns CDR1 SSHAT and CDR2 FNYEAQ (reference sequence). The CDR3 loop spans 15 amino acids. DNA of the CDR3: TGTGCTAGCAGCTTAGGGGCCTCTGGCAATCAGCCCCAGCATTTT. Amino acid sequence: CASSLGASGNQPQHF.

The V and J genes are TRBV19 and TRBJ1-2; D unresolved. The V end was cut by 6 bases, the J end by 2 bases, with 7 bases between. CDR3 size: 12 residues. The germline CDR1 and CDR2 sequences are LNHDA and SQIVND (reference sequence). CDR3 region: CASSDGNYGYTF. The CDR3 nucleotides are TGTGCCAGTAGCGACGGCAACTATGGCTACACCTTC.

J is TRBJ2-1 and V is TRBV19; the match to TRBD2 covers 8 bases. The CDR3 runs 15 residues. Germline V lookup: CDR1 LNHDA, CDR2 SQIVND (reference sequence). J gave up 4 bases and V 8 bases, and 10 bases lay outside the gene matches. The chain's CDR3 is CASLAGGQLYNEQFF. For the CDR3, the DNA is TGTGCCAGTTTGGCGGGGGGCCAGCTTTACAATGAGCAGTTCTTC.

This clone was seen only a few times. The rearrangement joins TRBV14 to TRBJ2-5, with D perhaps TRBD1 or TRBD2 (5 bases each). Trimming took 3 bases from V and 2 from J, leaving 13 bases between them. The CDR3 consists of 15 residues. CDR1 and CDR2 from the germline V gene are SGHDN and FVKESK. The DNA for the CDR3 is TGTGCCAGCAGCCAGGGCCTGGGGGTACAAGAGACCCAGTACTTC. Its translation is CASSQGLGVQETQYF.

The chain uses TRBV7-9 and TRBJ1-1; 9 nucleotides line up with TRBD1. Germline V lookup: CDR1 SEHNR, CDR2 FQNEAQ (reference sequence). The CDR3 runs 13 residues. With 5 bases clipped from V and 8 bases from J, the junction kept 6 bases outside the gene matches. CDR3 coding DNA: TGTGCCAGCAGCACTATGGGACAGGGCGAAGCTTTCTTT. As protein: CASSTMGQGEAFF.

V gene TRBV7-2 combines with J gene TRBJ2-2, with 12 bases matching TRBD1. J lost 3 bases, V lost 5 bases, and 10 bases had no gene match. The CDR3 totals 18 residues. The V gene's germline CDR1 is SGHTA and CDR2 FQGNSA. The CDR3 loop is CASSPRYRDRGHTGELFF. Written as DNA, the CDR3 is TGTGCCAGCAGCCCTCGATACCGGGACAGGGGGCACACCGGGGAGCTGTTTTTT.

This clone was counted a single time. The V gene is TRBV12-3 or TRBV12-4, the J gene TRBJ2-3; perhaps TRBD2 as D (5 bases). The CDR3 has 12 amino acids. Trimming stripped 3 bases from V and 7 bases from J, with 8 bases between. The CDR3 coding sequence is TGTGCCAGCAGTTTTCTAGCAAATACGCAGTATTTT. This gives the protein CASSFLANTQYF.